This T cell receptor (beta chain) was identified in a study of Graves' ophthalmopathy and Graves' hyperthyroidism. Study-level results: Most thyroid clonotypes expanded beyond 0.001 frequency were also found in blood.

Scientists amplified the TCR beta CDR3 regions from RNA transcripts. The authors performed first-round RT-PCR with HTBI primers and then a second-round multiplex PCR. Using its own MiXCR run on the multiplex PCR reads, TCRdb lists one record per CDR3 protein. The sample carries about 230,000 distinct CDR3 sequences, roughly 50% recorded once. Germline CDR1 is SGHTA and CDR2 is FQGTGA. This CDR3 has 15 amino acids. V lost 3 bases to trimming and J lost 2 bases; unmatched junction nucleotides: 7. Note on this clonotype: Its specificity is unknown.

The rearrangement links TRBV7-3 to TRBJ2-7; TRBD2 agrees at 7 bases. The specimen sequenced was peripheral blood. This TCR derives from an adult man with Graves' ophthalmopathy. The CDR3 here is CASSLGGAETYEQYF. In DNA form, the CDR3 reads TGTGCCAGCAGCTTGGGAGGGGCGGAGACCTACGAGCAGTACTTC. Full variable domain (outside the CDR3, taken from reference TRBV7-3 and TRBJ2-7): GAGVSQTPSNKVTEKGKYVELRCDPISGHTALYWYRQSLGQGPEFLIYFQGTGAADDSGLPNDRFFAVRPEGSVSTLKIQRTERGDSAVYLCASSLGGAETYEQYFGPGTRLTVT.